The 5 T cell receptor beta chains below come from one sample, sequenced in a study of blood T cell repertoires in COVID-19. TCRdb's table, derived via immunoSEQ multiplex PCR, lists solely in-frame clones and lacks some. The sample has approximately 210,000 clones; 75% to 85% are singletons. Sample: PBMCs or T cells enriched from blood (not recorded which). The receptors come from a young man with acute COVID-19.

The chain links TRBV6-1 to TRBJ2-2; 9 bases fit TRBD1. CDR3 length equals 15 residues. CDR1 and CDR2 from the germline V gene are MNHNS and SASEGT. J was trimmed by 3 bases and V by 1 base; bases with no gene match: 0. CDR3 amino acids: CASSEGTGDTGELFF. The CDR3 DNA is TGTGCCAGCAGTGAAGGGACAGGGGACACCGGGGAGCTGTTTTTT.

This chain connects TRBV19 to TRBJ1-4; the D is unclear. The CDR3 is made up of 16 amino acids. Germline V lookup: CDR1 LNHDA, CDR2 SQIVND (reference sequence). V lost 5 bases and J 2 bases, leaving 15 bases between the germline ends. The DNA for the CDR3 is TGTGCCAGTAGTCCCTCCGATCTCTACACTAATGAAAAACTGTTTTTT. Translated, it gives CASSPSDLYTNEKLFF.

The V and J genes are TRBV6-2 or TRBV6-3 and TRBJ2-1, with 7 bases matching TRBD1. Germline CDR1 and CDR2: MNHEY and SVGEGT. The CDR3 extends over 14 amino acids. With V trimmed by 5 bases and J by 5 bases, 6 bases remained unmatched. CDR3 in DNA: TGTGCCAGCAGTCGACAGGGTAGGGACAATGAGCAGTTCTTC. Encoded protein: CASSRQGRDNEQFF.

The CDR3 nucleotides are TGTGCCAGCAGCTTCCTCCAGGTGGGCAATGAGCAGTTCTTC. Its translation: CASSFLQVGNEQFF. The gene calls are TRBV7-9 and TRBJ2-1, with D hard to call. Trimming left V 3 bases short and J 6 bases short, with 12 bases between. The CDR3 extends over 14 amino acids. Germline CDR1 SEHNR, CDR2 FQNEAQ (reference sequence).

The chain is built from TRBV28 and TRBJ1-6; D unclear. The CDR3 totals 12 residues. Germline V gene sequence: CDR1 MDHEN, CDR2 SYDVKM. Between the trimmed V and J ends, which lost 6 bases and 14 bases, there was a span of 14 bases. CDR3 sequence (DNA): TGTGCCAGCAGAGAGAGCGTGCAGTCCCTCCACTTT. As protein: CASRESVQSLHF.